This is a list of T cell receptor beta chains from one sample in a study of T cells after posttransplantation cyclophosphamide. Data came from immunoSEQ multiplex PCR; TCRdb stores just in-frame clones and leaves some out. The sample is made up of 32,000 or so clones, none counted only once. The sequenced sample was PBMCs. All receptors come from a woman between 55 and 75 years old in good health, CMV-negative, and a related stem cell transplant donor. Both conserved end residues are trimmed from each CDR3.

J gene,V gene,CDR3 protein
TRBJ2-7,TRBV12-3/TRBV12-4,ASSLLGGADEQY
TRBJ2-7,TRBV6-1,ASSVTGSGPGY
TRBJ2-7,TRBV9,ASSINGEREGYEQY
TRBJ1-2,TRBV6-1,ASILPQEGRYT
TRBJ1-5,TRBV14,ASSQADRNQPQH
TRBJ2-3,TRBV30,AWAPGTGEQY
TRBJ2-2,TRBV11-2,ASSLDLDRGGELF
NA,TRBV6-2/TRBV6-3,ASRGTAPIEQY
TRBJ1-4,TRBV11-2,ASTAGDEKLF
TRBJ1-2,TRBV10-3,AAGDGISYGYT
TRBJ1-1,TRBV7-8,ASSLPSGGVEAF
TRBJ1-6,TRBV6-1,ASRKEGARSPLH
TRBJ1-1,TRBV28,ASRPGQGANTEAF
TRBJ1-5,TRBV5-1,ASSSGQGGQPQH
TRBJ1-1,TRBV6-1,ASRRGTNAEAF
TRBJ2-7,TRBV7-2,ASSLTVGAGGGEQY
TRBJ1-1,TRBV6-5,ASSYLAAFEAF
TRBJ1-5,TRBV15,ATSRDRTENQPQH
TRBJ2-1,TRBV6-5,ASKAGETYNEQF
TRBJ1-1,TRBV7-9,ASSLVQGTEAF
TRBJ2-4,TRBV6-2/TRBV6-3,ASSPGQSAKNIQY
TRBJ2-1,TRBV5-1,ASSLGGWGNNEQF
TRBJ1-1,TRBV7-2,ASSFPGVNTEAF
TRBJ2-2,TRBV4-2,ASSPDSGSVGELF
TRBJ1-1,TRBV30,AWSTGGSEAF
TRBJ2-1,TRBV19,ASSPYSDNEQF
TRBJ1-2,TRBV7-9,ASSLTGSYGYT
TRBJ2-7,TRBV28,ASHSPGRNFYEQY
TRBJ1-1,TRBV6-6,ASSYPTGGWDTEAF
TRBJ2-2,TRBV7-3,ASSLQAGGPGELF
TRBJ2-1,TRBV29-1,SAKRAGLNDEQF
TRBJ1-5,TRBV6-6,ASSYSTGGNQPQH
TRBJ2-3,TRBV5-1,ASSLGGDRTDTQY
TRBJ1-2,TRBV5-4,ASSLIRGDYGYT
TRBJ1-1,TRBV6-2/TRBV6-3,ASSLALSDGGAF
TRBJ2-5,TRBV18,ASSRVGLIGETQY
TRBJ1-1,TRBV6-1,ATKRGVGEAF
TRBJ1-2,TRBV9,ASSAEGGYSGGYT
TRBJ2-5,TRBV6-1,ASSDRSETQY
TRBJ2-7,TRBV7-3,ASSSGTGREQY
TRBJ1-5,TRBV5-4,ASSNGPGDNQPQH
TRBJ2-7,TRBV7-2,ASSFYWTGNVEQY
TRBJ2-5,TRBV18,ASSPPSGISETQY
TRBJ2-5,TRBV11-2,ASSSGPSVGTQY
TRBJ1-2,TRBV5-4,ASSATGTGDYGYT
TRBJ1-5,TRBV19,ATKRGTGGGQPQH
TRBJ2-5,TRBV6-6,ASSTKRAQETQY
TRBJ2-1,TRBV19,ASSISRGSGQF
TRBJ2-3,TRBV11-2,ASSRRQTSGISLDTQY
TRBJ2-7,TRBV7-9,ASSLATSGRRY
TRBJ2-1,TRBV5-4,ASSSTSLAGGAYNEQF
TRBJ2-5,TRBV7-9,ASSPGLAGGRETQY
TRBJ2-3,TRBV6-5,ASSRDRGSQY
TRBJ2-4,TRBV2,ASTEDSAKNIQY
TRBJ1-1,TRBV6-6,ASKAGRQTEAF
TRBJ2-3,TRBV6-5,ASSYSGTGGADTQY
TRBJ2-3,TRBV10-2,ASTISGRTDTQY
TRBJ1-6,TRBV12-3/TRBV12-4,ASSLGTGPNSPLH
TRBJ2-7,TRBV28,ASSEDRSSYEQY
TRBJ2-7,TRBV7-3,ASSFDRGSYEQY